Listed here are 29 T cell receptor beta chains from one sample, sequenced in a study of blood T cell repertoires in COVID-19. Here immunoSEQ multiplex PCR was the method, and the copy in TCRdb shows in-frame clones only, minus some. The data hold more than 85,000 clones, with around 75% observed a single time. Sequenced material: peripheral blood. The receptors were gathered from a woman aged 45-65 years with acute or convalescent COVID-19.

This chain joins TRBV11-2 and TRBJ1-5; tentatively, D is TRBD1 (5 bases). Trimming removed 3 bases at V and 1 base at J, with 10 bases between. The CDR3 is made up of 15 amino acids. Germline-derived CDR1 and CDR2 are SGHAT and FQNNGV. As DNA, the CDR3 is TGTGCCAGCAGCTTCGGAGGGGAAAGCAATCAGCCCCAGCATTTT. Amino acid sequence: CASSFGGESNQPQHF.

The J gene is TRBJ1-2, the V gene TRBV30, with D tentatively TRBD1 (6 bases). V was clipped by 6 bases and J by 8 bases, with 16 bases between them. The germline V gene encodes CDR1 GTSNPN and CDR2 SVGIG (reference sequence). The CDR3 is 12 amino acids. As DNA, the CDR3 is TGTGCCTGTGCGGGGGGCCCGGGAGGCTACACCTTC. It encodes CACAGGPGGYTF. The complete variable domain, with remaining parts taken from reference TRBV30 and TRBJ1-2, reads SQTIHQWPATLVQPVGSPLSLECTVEGTSNPNLYWYRQAAGRGLQLLFYSVGIGQISSEVPQNLSASRPQDRQFILSSKKLLLSDSGFYLCACAGGPGGYTFGSGTRLTVV.

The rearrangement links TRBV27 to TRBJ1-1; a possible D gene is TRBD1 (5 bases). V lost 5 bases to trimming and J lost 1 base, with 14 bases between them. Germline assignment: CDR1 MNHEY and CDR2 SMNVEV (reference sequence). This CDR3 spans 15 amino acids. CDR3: CASSQFVGQNTEAFF. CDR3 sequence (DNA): TGTGCCAGCAGTCAATTCGTTGGACAGAACACTGAAGCTTTCTTT.

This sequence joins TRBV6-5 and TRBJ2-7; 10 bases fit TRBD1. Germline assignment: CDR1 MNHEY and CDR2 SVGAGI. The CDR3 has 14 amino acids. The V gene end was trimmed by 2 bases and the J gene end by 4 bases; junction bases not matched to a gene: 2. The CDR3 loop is CASSYDRGLYEQYF. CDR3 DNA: TGTGCCAGCAGTTACGACAGGGGGCTTTACGAGCAGTACTTC.

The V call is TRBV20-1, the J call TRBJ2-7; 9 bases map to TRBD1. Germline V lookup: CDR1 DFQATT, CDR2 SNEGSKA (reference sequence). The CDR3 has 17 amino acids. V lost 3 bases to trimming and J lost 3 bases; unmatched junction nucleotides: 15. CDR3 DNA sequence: TGCAGTGCTAGTGGTCGGACAGGGGACCTCCTAGGCTACGAGCAGTACTTC. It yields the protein CSASGRTGDLLGYEQYF.

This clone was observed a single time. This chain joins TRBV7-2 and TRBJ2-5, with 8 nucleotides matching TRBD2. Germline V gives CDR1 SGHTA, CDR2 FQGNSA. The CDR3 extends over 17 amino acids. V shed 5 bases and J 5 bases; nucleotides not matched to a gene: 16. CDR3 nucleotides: TGTGCCAGCAGCCGTGGGATTAGCGGGGAGATTGGGGAGACCCAGTACTTC. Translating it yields CASSRGISGEIGETQYF. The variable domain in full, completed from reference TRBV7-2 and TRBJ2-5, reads GAGVSQSPSNKVTEKGKDVELRCDPISGHTALYWYRQSLGQGLEFLIYFQGNSAPDKSGLPSDRFSAERTGGSVSTLTIQRTQQEDSAVYLCASSRGISGEIGETQYFGPGTRLLVL.

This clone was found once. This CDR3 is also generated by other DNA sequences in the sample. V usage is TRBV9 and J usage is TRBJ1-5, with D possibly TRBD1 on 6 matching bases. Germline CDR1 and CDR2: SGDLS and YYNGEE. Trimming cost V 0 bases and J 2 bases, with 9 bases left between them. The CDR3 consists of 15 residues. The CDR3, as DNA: TGTGCCAGCAGCGTAGGGACAGTGGGCAATCAGCCCCAGCATTTT. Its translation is CASSVGTVGNQPQHF.

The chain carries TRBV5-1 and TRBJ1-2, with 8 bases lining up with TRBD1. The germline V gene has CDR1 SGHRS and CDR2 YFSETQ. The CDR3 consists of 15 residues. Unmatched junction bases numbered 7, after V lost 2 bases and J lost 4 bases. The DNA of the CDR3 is TGCGCCAGCAGCTTTTCAGGGGGCGGTTTCTATGGCTACACCTTC. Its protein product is CASSFSGGGFYGYTF.

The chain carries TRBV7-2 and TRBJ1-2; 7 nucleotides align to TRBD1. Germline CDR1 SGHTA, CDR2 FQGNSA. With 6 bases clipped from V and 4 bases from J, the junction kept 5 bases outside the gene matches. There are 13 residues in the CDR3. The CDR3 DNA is TGTGCCAGCAGACGACAGGGTGTCTATGGCTACACCTTC. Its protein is CASRRQGVYGYTF. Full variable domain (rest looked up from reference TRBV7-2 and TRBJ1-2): GAGVSQSPSNKVTEKGKDVELRCDPISGHTALYWYRQSLGQGLEFLIYFQGNSAPDKSGLPSDRFSAERTGGSVSTLTIQRTQQEDSAVYLCASRRQGVYGYTFGSGTRLTVV.

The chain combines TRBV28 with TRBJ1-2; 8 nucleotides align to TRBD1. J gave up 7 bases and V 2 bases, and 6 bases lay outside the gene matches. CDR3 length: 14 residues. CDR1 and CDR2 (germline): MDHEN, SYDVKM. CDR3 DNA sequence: TGTGCCAGCAGTTTAGGACAGGGTGTGGGTGGCTACACCTTC. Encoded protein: CASSLGQGVGGYTF.

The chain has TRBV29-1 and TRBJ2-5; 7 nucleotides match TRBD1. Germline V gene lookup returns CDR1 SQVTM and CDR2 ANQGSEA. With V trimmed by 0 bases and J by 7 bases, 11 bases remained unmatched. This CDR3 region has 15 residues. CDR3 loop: CSVEDLSTGAGTQYF. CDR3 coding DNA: TGCAGCGTTGAAGATTTATCCACAGGGGCAGGGACCCAGTACTTC. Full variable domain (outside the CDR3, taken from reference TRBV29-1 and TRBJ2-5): SAVISQKPSRDICQRGTSLTIQCQVDSQVTMMFWYRQQPGQSLTLIATANQGSEATYESGFVIDKFPISRPNLTFSTLTVSNMSPEDSSIYLCSVEDLSTGAGTQYFGPGTRLLVL.

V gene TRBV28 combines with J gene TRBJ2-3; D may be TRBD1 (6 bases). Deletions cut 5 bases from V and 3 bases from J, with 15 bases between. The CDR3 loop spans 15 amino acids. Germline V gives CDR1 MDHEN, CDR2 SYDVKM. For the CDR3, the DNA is TGTGCCAGCAGTACTGGCGGCAGGGGAACAGATACGCAGTATTTT. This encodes CASSTGGRGTDTQYF. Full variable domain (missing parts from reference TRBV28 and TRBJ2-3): DVKVTQSSRYLVKRTGEKVFLECVQDMDHENMFWYRQDPGLGLRLIYFSYDVKMKEKGDIPEGYSVSREKKERFSLILESASTNQTSMYLCASSTGGRGTDTQYFGPGTRLTVL.

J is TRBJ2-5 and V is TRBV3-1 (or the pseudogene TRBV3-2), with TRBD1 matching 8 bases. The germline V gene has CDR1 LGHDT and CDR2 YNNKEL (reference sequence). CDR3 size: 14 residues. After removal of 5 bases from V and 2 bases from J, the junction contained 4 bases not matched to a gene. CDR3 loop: CASSIRTGQETQYF. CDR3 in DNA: TGTGCCAGCAGCATTCGGACAGGGCAAGAGACCCAGTACTTC.

The CDR3 DNA is TGTGCCTGCGGGGCCCTCGTGGGGGGGGAGCTGTTTTTT. Encoded protein: CACGALVGGELFF. The rearrangement links TRBV19 to TRBJ2-2, with D possibly TRBD2 on 6 matching bases. CDR1 and CDR2 from the germline V gene are LNHDA and SQIVND (reference sequence). The CDR3 consists of 13 residues. Trimming took off 11 bases at V and 8 bases at J, with 18 bases between the two ends.

Here the CDR3 DNA reads TGTGCCAGTAGTAGACAGGGGGCGAATTATTCACCCCTCCACTTT. Its protein product is CASSRQGANYSPLHF. The genes are TRBV19 and TRBJ1-6; TRBD1 aligns across 10 bases. This CDR3 has 15 amino acids. CDR1 and CDR2 from the germline V gene are LNHDA and SQIVND (reference sequence). Trimming at V came to 4 bases and at J to 8 bases, leaving 5 bases not matched to a gene.

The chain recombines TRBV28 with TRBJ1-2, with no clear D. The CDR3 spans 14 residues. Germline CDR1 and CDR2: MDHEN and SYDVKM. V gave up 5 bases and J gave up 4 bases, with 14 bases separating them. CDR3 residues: CASSGAESIYGYTF. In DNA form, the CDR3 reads TGTGCCAGCAGTGGCGCGGAATCCATCTATGGCTACACCTTC.

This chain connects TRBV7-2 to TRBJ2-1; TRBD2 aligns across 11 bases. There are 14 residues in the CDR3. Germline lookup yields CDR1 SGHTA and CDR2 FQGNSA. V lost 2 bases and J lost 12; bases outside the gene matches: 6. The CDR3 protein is CASSLITSGGVQFF. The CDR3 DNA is TGTGCCAGCAGCTTAATTACTAGCGGGGGAGTGCAGTTCTTC. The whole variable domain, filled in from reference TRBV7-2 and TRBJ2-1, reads GAGVSQSPSNKVTEKGKDVELRCDPISGHTALYWYRQSLGQGLEFLIYFQGNSAPDKSGLPSDRFSAERTGGSVSTLTIQRTQQEDSAVYLCASSLITSGGVQFFGPGTRLTVL.

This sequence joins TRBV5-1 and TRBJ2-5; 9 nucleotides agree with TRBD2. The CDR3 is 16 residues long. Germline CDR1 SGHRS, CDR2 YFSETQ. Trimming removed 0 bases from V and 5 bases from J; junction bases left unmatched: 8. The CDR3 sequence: CASSLAPAGGGETQYF. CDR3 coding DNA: TGCGCCAGCAGCTTGGCCCCAGCGGGGGGCGGGGAGACCCAGTACTTC.

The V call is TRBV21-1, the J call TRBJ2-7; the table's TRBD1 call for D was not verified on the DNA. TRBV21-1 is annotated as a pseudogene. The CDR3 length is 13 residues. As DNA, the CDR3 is TGTGCCAGCACCCAAAGGGGGTTTGCCGAGCAGTACTTC. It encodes CASTQRGFAEQYF.

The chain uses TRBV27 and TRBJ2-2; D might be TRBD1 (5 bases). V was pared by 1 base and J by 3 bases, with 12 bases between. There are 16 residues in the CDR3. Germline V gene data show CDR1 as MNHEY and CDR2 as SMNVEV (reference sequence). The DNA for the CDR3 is TGTGCCAGCAGTTTATTGGGGCAGAGGTACACCGGGGAGCTGTTTTTT. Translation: CASSLLGQRYTGELFF.

The DNA for the CDR3 is TGCGCCAGCAGCGGCGGGGACAGGGCCTCCACTGAAGCTTTCTTT. It is translated as CASSGGDRASTEAFF. The chain couples TRBV5-1 to TRBJ1-1; 9 bases align to TRBD1. The CDR3 runs 15 residues. Germline-derived CDR1 and CDR2 are SGHRS and YFSETQ. J gave up 4 bases and V 4 bases, and 8 bases lay outside the gene matches.

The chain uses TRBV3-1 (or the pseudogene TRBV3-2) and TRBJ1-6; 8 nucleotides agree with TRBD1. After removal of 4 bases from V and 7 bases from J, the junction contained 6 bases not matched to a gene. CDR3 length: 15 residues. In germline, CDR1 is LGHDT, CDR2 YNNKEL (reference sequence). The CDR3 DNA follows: TGTGCCAGCAGCCCCTTAGACAGGGGAAATTCACCCCTCCACTTT. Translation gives CASSPLDRGNSPLHF.

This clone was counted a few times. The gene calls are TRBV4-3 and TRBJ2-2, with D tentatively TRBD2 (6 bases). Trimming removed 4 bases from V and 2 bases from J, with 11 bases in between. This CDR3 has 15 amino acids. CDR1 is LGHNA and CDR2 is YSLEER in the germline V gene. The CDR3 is CASSLEEGNTGELFF. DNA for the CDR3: TGCGCCAGCAGCCTGGAGGAGGGAAACACCGGGGAGCTGTTTTTT.

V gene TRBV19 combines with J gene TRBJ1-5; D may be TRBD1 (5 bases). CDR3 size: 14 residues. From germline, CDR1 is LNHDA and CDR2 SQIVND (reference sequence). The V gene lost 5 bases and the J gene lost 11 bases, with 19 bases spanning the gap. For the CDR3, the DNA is TGTGCCAGTAGTCCCCCGGGTGGGGGAGGGTCCCAGCATTTT. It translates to CASSPPGGGGSQHF. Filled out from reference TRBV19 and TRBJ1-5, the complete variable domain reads DGGITQSPKYLFRKEGQNVTLSCEQNLNHDAMYWYRQDPGQGLRLIYYSQIVNDFQKGDIAEGYSVSREKKESFPLTVTSAQKNPTAFYLCASSPPGGGGSQHFGDGTRLSIL.

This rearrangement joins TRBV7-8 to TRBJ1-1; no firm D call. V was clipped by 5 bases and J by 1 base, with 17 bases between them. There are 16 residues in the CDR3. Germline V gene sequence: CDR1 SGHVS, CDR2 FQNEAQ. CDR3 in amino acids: CASSTNALIGNTEAFF. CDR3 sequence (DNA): TGTGCCAGCAGCACTAACGCCCTTATAGGGAACACTGAAGCTTTCTTT. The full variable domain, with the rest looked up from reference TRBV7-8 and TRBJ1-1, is GAGVSQSPRYKVAKRGQDVALRCDPISGHVSLFWYQQALGQGPEFLTYFQNEAQLDKSGLPSDRFFAERPEGSVSTLKIQRTQQEDSAVYLCASSTNALIGNTEAFFGQGTRLTVV.

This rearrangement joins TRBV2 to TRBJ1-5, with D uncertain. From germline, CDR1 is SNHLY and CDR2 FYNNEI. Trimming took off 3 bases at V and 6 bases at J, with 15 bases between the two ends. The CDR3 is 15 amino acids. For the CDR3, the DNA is TGTGCCAGCAGTGAGTTTACAGTAGTGATTCAGCCCCAGCATTTT. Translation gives CASSEFTVVIQPQHF. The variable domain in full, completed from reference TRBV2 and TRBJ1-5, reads EPEVTQTPSHQVTQMGQEVILRCVPISNHLYFYWYRQILGQKVEFLVSFYNNEISEKSEIFDDQFSVERPDGSNFTLKIRSTKLEDSAMYFCASSEFTVVIQPQHFGDGTRLSIL.

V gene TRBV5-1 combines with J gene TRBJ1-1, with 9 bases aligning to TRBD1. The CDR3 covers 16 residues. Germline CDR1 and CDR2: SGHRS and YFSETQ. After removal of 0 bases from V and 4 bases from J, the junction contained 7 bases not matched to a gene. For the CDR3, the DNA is TGCGCCAGCAGCTTGGGGACAGGGGCAGTCAGCACTGAAGCTTTCTTT. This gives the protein CASSLGTGAVSTEAFF.

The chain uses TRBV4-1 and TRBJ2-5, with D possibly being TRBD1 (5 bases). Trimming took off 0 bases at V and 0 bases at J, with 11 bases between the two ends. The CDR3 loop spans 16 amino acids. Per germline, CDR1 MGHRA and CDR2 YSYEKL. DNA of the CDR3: TGCGCCAGCAGCCAAGAAGGGTCAGGGCACCAAGAGACCCAGTACTTC. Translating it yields CASSQEGSGHQETQYF.

The CDR3 DNA follows: TGTGCCAGCAGCCAAGCAACTCTGGGGGCCAACGTCCTGACTTTC. This translates into CASSQATLGANVLTF. The chain employs TRBV3-1 (or the pseudogene TRBV3-2) and TRBJ2-6; D call uncertain. Trimming removed 1 base from V and 4 bases from J, with 8 bases in between. The CDR3 is 15 amino acids. Germline V gene sequence: CDR1 LGHDT, CDR2 YNNKEL (reference sequence).